This section outlines one T cell receptor beta chain sequence together with its context. Original analysis: Amplification with reference gene primers provided the estimates of nucleated cell counts. Method: immunoSEQ multiplex PCR; TCRdb's copy keeps in-frame clones and lacks some. Clone size and the V and J calls come from that table; the DNA yielded D and trimming. The table shows roughly 100,000 clones, with about four fifths occurring only once. The CDR3 length is 15 residues. V was clipped by 2 bases and J by 3 bases, with 13 bases between them. Looked up from germline, CDR1 is SGHTA and CDR2 is FQGTGA. The record originates from a study of blood T cell repertoires in COVID-19. In the study overall: Acute and convalescent COVID-19 specimens originated in the United States, Italy and Spain. From T cells, B-cell-depleted T cells, or PBMCs came the material, which was cDNA or gDNA.

The TCR comes from a woman at least 80 years old with active or convalescent COVID-19. Sequencing was performed on peripheral blood. V is TRBV7-3 and J is TRBJ2-5; a weak D match, TRBD2 (7 bases). CDR3 coding DNA: TGTGCCAGCAGCTTAGGTTCGGGGGGCAAAGAGACCCAGTACTTC. This codes for CASSLGSGGKETQYF.